A single sample gave rise to the 11 T cell receptor beta chains below, sequenced in a study of cytomegalovirus exposure and HLA in healthy donors. The PCR ran on 60 Vbeta and 13 Jbeta primers. TCRdb keeps only in-frame clones here, not all; method: immunoSEQ multiplex PCR. The listing records just over 200,000 clones. The sample comprised PBMCs. The origin of the receptors is a girl under 10 years old in good health and CMV-seropositive.

The chain combines TRBV29-1 with TRBJ2-1, with 7 positions matching TRBD2. Per the germline V gene, CDR1 is SQVTM and CDR2 is ANQGSEA. Germline trimming cut 4 bases from V and 4 bases from J; bases unmatched to any gene: 4. The CDR3 loop spans 13 amino acids. The CDR3 sequence: CSVGWGGYNEQFF. Here the CDR3 DNA reads TGCAGCGTTGGGTGGGGGGGTTACAATGAGCAGTTCTTC.

The chain uses TRBV2 and TRBJ2-1; D is unresolved. CDR1 and CDR2 from the germline V gene are SNHLY and FYNNEI. This CDR3 spans 14 amino acids. V lost 0 bases, J lost 9 bases, and 12 bases lay in between. The CDR3 reads CASSEARPEFEQFF. For the CDR3, the DNA is TGTGCCAGCAGTGAAGCGCGGCCCGAGTTTGAGCAGTTCTTC.

This chain's CDR3 is CASSEGGGETQYF. Here the CDR3 DNA reads TGTGCCAGCAGTGAAGGCGGGGGGGAGACCCAGTACTTC. The chain couples TRBV2 to TRBJ2-5, with 8 bases that match TRBD2. CDR3 length: 13 residues. Germline trimming cut 1 base from V and 5 bases from J; bases unmatched to any gene: 0. Germline loops: CDR1 SNHLY, CDR2 FYNNEI.

This chain joins TRBV30 and TRBJ2-3; TRBD1 matches at 11 bases. Germline V gene lookup returns CDR1 GTSNPN and CDR2 SVGIG (reference sequence). The CDR3 runs 16 residues. V was clipped by 3 bases and J by 6 bases; unmatched bases: 11. CDR3 nucleotides: TGTGCCTGGAGGCTAGGGACAGGGGGTTTAGTCGATACGCAGTATTTT. Its translation is CAWRLGTGGLVDTQYF.

The CDR3 DNA follows: TGTGCCAGCAGCTCCGGACTAGTTGTTGAGCAGTTCTTC. It translates to CASSSGLVVEQFF. The chain carries TRBV11-2 and TRBJ2-1; 7 bases match TRBD2. The CDR3 is 13 amino acids. Germline V gene sequence: CDR1 SGHAT, CDR2 FQNNGV. With V trimmed by 4 bases and J by 9 bases, 6 bases remained unmatched.

This rearrangement joins TRBV28 to TRBJ2-1, with 11 nucleotides matching TRBD2. Losses at the gene ends were 5 bases for V and 4 bases for J; bases not matched to a gene: 7. The germline V gene has CDR1 MDHEN and CDR2 SYDVKM. This CDR3 region has 16 residues. CDR3 DNA sequence: TGTGCCAGCAGTCCCCAGACTAGCGGGAAGTACAATGAGCAGTTCTTC. Amino acid sequence: CASSPQTSGKYNEQFF.

The chain has TRBV7-9 and TRBJ2-5, with D possibly being TRBD1 (6 bases). Deletions cut 3 bases from V and 1 base from J, with 6 bases between. CDR3 length: 13 residues. The V gene's germline CDR1 is SEHNR and CDR2 FQNEAQ (reference sequence). The CDR3 here is CASSLGAQETQYF. The CDR3 DNA reads as TGTGCCAGCAGCTTGGGGGCCCAAGAGACCCAGTACTTC.

Of note for this clone: Other nucleotide sequences in the sample specify the same CDR3. The chain combines TRBV20-1 with TRBJ2-7; 8 bases map to TRBD2. This CDR3 is built from 11 residues. With V trimmed by 6 bases and J by 3 bases, 1 base remained unmatched. Germline loops: CDR1 DFQATT, CDR2 SNEGSKA (reference sequence). The CDR3 sequence is CSARGGYEQYF. The CDR3 DNA follows: TGCAGTGCACGGGGGGGCTACGAGCAGTACTTC.

This rearrangement joins TRBV28 to TRBJ2-2, with TRBD2 identical over 9 bases. Germline CDR1 reads MDHEN; CDR2 reads SYDVKM. V shed 7 bases, J shed 7 bases, and the junction held 16 bases outside the gene matches. The CDR3 is 17 residues long. CDR3 protein: CASTRSGLARGGGELFF. The CDR3 DNA is TGTGCCAGCACCCGCTCGGGACTAGCTAGGGGCGGCGGGGAGCTGTTTTTT.

The chain carries TRBV2 and TRBJ1-1, with D uncertain. CDR3 length: 11 residues. The germline V gene encodes CDR1 SNHLY and CDR2 FYNNEI. Between the trimmed V and J ends, which lost 6 bases and 3 bases, there was a span of 5 bases. The CDR3 here is CASSRDTEAFF. In DNA, the CDR3 is TGTGCCAGCAGCCGAGACACTGAAGCTTTCTTT. Full variable domain (remainder filled in from reference TRBV2 and TRBJ1-1): EPEVTQTPSHQVTQMGQEVILRCVPISNHLYFYWYRQILGQKVEFLVSFYNNEISEKSEIFDDQFSVERPDGSNFTLKIRSTKLEDSAMYFCASSRDTEAFFGQGTRLTVV.

The rearrangement uses TRBV9 and TRBJ2-2; D is unresolved. CDR1 and CDR2 (germline): SGDLS, YYNGEE. The CDR3 spans 18 residues. V was trimmed by 1 base and J by 0 bases, leaving 16 bases between them. The CDR3 DNA is TGTGCCAGCAGCGTACACAGCACCGAGTCCCCGAACACCGGGGAGCTGTTTTTT. It yields the protein CASSVHSTESPNTGELFF.